A selection of T cell receptor beta chains follows, all from one sample in a study of molecular identifiers for immune sequencing clone quantification. TCRdb fed the PCR reads into MiXCR, producing one record per CDR3 protein. The profile shows 400,000 to 600,000 distinct CDR3 sequences, over 20% of them singletons. Sequencing was done on a sample of naive CD8+ T cells from blood, with Jurkat cell RNA spiked in. These receptors were obtained from a human donor in good health. Some libraries in this study had Jurkat cell RNA spiked in. CDR3s include the opening cysteine and the closing phenylalanine or tryptophan. Each record gives: V gene, J gene, CDR3 protein.

V: TRBV7-3
J: TRBJ2-1
CDR3: CASSSDAGTGGVGEQFF

V: TRBV24-1
J: TRBJ1-5
CDR3: CATQGTGQPQHF

V: TRBV29-1
J: TRBJ2-7
CDR3: CSAEGAGRDYEQYF

V: TRBV5-1
J: TRBJ2-7
CDR3: CASSNTDSSPYEQYF

V: TRBV20-1
J: TRBJ2-7
CDR3: CGARAQGISSYEQYF

V: TRBV24-1
J: TRBJ2-5
CDR3: CATSDPFRAGLEETQYF

V: TRBV4-3
J: TRBJ2-1
CDR3: CASSQDRLAGAHNEQFF

V: TRBV29-1
J: TRBJ2-1
CDR3: CSVEGTGVLDEQFF

V: TRBV6-5
J: TRBJ1-1
CDR3: CASSYRGSNTEAFF

V: TRBV4-3
J: TRBJ2-7
CDR3: CASSQDFSGAGSYEQYF

V: TRBV20-1
J: TRBJ1-2
CDR3: CSARDTSNYGYTF

V: TRBV27
J: TRBJ2-3
CDR3: CASSNVAGQGTDTQYF

V: TRBV28
J: TRBJ1-2
CDR3: CASSLSPNRGYTF

V: TRBV20-1
J: TRBJ2-7
CDR3: CSARSGATYEQYF

V: TRBV4-1
J: TRBJ2-5
CDR3: CASSHEVGLAAQETQYF

V: TRBV11-2
J: TRBJ2-7
CDR3: CASSLDRDPRYYEQYF